This T cell receptor beta chain is from a study of shared clonotypes between healthy human individuals. Only one count was recorded for this clone. The sample has other DNA sequences that encode this CDR3 too. Researchers divided each subset's genomic DNA evenly across several immunoSEQ plates. PCR replicates performed on unsorted PBMC used 300 to 350 ng DNA, approximately 33,000 T cell genomes. The protocol was immunoSEQ multiplex PCR, while the TCRdb copy is restricted to in-frame clones and leaves out a portion. The sample consists of about 87,000 clones, roughly half of them appearing once. There were no recent acute infections or vaccinations among the donors, who were healthy HIV-negative adults. Adult Caucasians living in Nashville, Tennessee made up all of the donors. Looked up from germline, CDR1 is GTSNPN and CDR2 is SVGIG (reference sequence). This CDR3 spans 13 amino acids. Trimming removed 4 bases from V and 0 bases from J, with 7 bases in between.

The rearrangement joins TRBV30 to TRBJ2-1; D unclear. The source material was PBMCs. The origin of this receptor is a woman in her forties in good health. Some clones in this sample may be carry-over from other donors' samples. CDR3 sequence reads: CAWTRSSYNEQFF. CDR3 nucleotides: TGTGCCTGGACCCGAAGCTCCTACAATGAGCAGTTCTTC.